Shown below are 10 T cell receptor beta chains from a single sample sequenced in a study of blood T cells in healthy people across ages. A second PCR, run for roughly 7 to 11 cycles, used a sample-barcoded 5' primer plus a J-beta primer mix. TCRdb passed the 5' RACE reads through MiXCR, listing each CDR3 protein once. The sample yields 1.5 million to 2 million distinct CDR3 sequences, 28% seen once. The specimen sequenced was blood. These receptors came from a woman aged 30 to 39 in good health.

V gene TRBV7-2 combines with J gene TRBJ1-6; no definite D call. CDR1 is SGHTA and CDR2 is FQGNSA in the germline V gene. V lost 2 bases and J lost 14, with 7 bases in between. The CDR3 has 11 residues. The CDR3 bases are TGTGCCAGCAGCTTATCCGGGACCCTCCACTTT. As protein: CASSLSGTLHF.

The chain joins TRBV7-6 to TRBJ2-2; perhaps D is TRBD1 or TRBD2 (5 bases each). CDR1 is SGHVS, CDR2 FNYEAQ, per germline. Trimming removed 4 bases from V and 1 base from J, with 16 bases in between. The CDR3 covers 17 residues. The CDR3 loop reads CASSSGLWTKNTGELFF. CDR3 bases: TGTGCCAGCAGCTCAGGACTTTGGACAAAGAACACCGGGGAGCTGTTTTTT.

As for this clonotype: Just one base apart from a much larger clone, this may be a read error. In DNA, the CDR3 is TGTGCCAGCAGTGCCCGACTAGCGGACGAGCAGTACTTC. Translated: CASSARLADEQYF. The rearrangement uses TRBV2 and TRBJ2-7, with 9 bases matching TRBD2. The trim removed 4 bases at V and 5 bases at J, leaving 3 bases unmatched. Looked up from germline, CDR1 is SNHLY and CDR2 is FYNNEI. This CDR3 comprises 13 residues.

In its sample, this clonotype was seen a few times. V and J are TRBV7-2 and TRBJ2-5, with D perhaps matching TRBD2 (5 bases). The CDR3 extends over 14 amino acids. Germline CDR1 reads SGHTA; CDR2 reads FQGNSA. V dropped 0 bases and J dropped 5 bases, with 10 bases sitting between them. The chain's CDR3 is CASSLARGLETQYF. The CDR3, as DNA: TGTGCCAGCAGCTTAGCTCGGGGTCTCGAGACCCAGTACTTC.

This chain links TRBV29-1 with TRBJ1-4; D gene ambiguous. Trimming left V 0 bases short and J 5 bases short, with 10 bases between. The CDR3 covers 14 residues. Per the germline V gene, CDR1 is SQVTM and CDR2 is ANQGSEA. The CDR3 reads CSVEDGQLNEKLFF. The CDR3 DNA sequence: TGCAGCGTTGAAGATGGGCAGTTAAATGAAAAACTGTTTTTT.

This clonotype was counted a few times. The chain employs TRBV19 and TRBJ2-1; 11 bases are a match to TRBD1. V lost 8 bases, J lost 8 bases, and 8 bases stayed unmatched. CDR3 length: 14 amino acids. The germline V gene has CDR1 LNHDA and CDR2 SQIVND (reference sequence). The CDR3, as DNA: TGTGCCAGTGTAAGGGACAGGGGGTCTGATGAGCAGTTCTTC. Translating gives CASVRDRGSDEQFF.

This clonotype was recorded a few times. The V gene is TRBV28, the J gene TRBJ1-6; 7 positions agree with TRBD1. Per germline, CDR1 MDHEN and CDR2 SYDVKM. V shed 7 bases, J shed 7 bases, and the junction held 10 bases outside the gene matches. This CDR3 comprises 15 residues. The CDR3 region is CASMIRGRMNSPLHF. DNA of the CDR3: TGTGCCAGCATGATAAGGGGGCGAATGAATTCACCCCTCCACTTT.

The chain employs TRBV19 and TRBJ2-1, with 7 bases lining up with TRBD2. The CDR3 loop spans 15 amino acids. The V and J ends lost 5 bases and 9 bases, in that order; junction bases with no gene match: 13. Per germline, CDR1 LNHDA and CDR2 SQIVND (reference sequence). CDR3 DNA sequence: TGTGCCAGTAGTCCCGGACTAGGCGCAGAGGGTGAGCAGTTCTTC. This gives the protein CASSPGLGAEGEQFF.

This clonotype came up many times. This chain joins TRBV5-1 and TRBJ2-7; no definite D call. This CDR3 spans 11 amino acids. Per germline, CDR1 SGHRS and CDR2 YFSETQ. V lost 4 bases, J lost 6 bases, and 8 bases lay in between. The CDR3 DNA follows: TGCGCCAGCAGCCCCGAGTGCGAGCAGTACTTC. This gives the protein CASSPECEQYF. The full variable domain, completed using reference TRBV5-1 and TRBJ2-7, is KAGVTQTPRYLIKTRGQQVTLSCSPISGHRSVSWYQQTPGQGLQFLFEYFSETQRNKGNFPGRFSGRQFSNSRSEMNVSTLELGDSALYLCASSPECEQYFGPGTRLTVT.

There are a few counts of this clonotype. V and J are TRBV13 and TRBJ1-1, with unresolved D. This CDR3 comprises 13 residues. Germline V gives CDR1 PRHDT, CDR2 FYEKMQ (reference sequence). Trimming took off 5 bases at V and 11 bases at J, with 18 bases between the two ends. The CDR3 DNA reads as TGTGCCAGCAGCCCCGAAACCACCTCAAGGGCTTTCTTT. It codes for CASSPETTSRAFF.